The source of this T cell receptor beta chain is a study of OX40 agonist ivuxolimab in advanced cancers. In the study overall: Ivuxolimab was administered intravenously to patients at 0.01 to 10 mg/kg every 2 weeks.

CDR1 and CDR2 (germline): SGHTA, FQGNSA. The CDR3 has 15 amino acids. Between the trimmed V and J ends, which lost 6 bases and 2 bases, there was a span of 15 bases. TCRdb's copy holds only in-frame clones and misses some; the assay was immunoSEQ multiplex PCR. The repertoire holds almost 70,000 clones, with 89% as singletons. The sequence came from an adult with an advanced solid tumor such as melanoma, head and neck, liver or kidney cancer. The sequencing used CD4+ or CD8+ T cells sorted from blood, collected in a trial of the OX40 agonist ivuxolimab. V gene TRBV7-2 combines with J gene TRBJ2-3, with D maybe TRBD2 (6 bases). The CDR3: CASSRRAMSTDTQYF. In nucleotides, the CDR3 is TGTGCCAGCAGTCGGAGGGCCATGTCCACAGATACGCAGTATTTT.